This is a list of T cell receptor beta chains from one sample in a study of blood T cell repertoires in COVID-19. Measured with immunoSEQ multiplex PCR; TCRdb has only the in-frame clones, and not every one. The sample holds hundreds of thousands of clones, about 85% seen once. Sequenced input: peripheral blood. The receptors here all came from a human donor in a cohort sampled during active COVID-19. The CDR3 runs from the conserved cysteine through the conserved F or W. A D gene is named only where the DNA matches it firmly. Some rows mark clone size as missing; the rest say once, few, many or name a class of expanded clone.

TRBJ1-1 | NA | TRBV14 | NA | TGTGCCAGCAGCCTCATGCAGGGGAACACTGAAGCTTTCTTT | CASSLMQGNTEAFF
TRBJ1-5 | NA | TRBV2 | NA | TGTGCCAGCAGCGGACAGCTAAGGGGCAATCAGCCCCAGCATTTT | CASSGQLRGNQPQHF
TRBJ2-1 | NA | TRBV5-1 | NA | TGCGCCAGCAGCTTTACTACTGGCGGGGCGAATGAGCAGTTCTTC | CASSFTTGGANEQFF
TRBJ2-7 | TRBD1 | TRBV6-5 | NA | TGTGCCAGCAGTTACTCGGGACAGGGCGTCTACGAGCAGTACTTC | CASSYSGQGVYEQYF
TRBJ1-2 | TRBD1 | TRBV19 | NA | TGTGCCAGTAGTGAGACAGGGATTCAATTCGGCTACACCTTC | CASSETGIQFGYTF
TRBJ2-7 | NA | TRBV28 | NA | TGTGCCAGCACTACTCGGAGCTACGAGCAGTACTTC | CASTTRSYEQYF
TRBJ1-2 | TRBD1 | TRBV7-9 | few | TGTGCCAGCAGCTCGGATCTACAGGGGGCATATGGCTACACCTTC | CASSSDLQGAYGYTF
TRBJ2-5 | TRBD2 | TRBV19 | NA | TGTGCCAGTTCCGACGTCTGGGGGGGACGAGAGACCCAGTACTTC | CASSDVWGGRETQYF
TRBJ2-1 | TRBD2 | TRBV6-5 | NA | TGTGCCAGCAGTTACTCAAAAGCGGGAGGGCCCAATGAGCAGTTCTTC | CASSYSKAGGPNEQFF
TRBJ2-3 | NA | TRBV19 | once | TGTGCCAGTAAGTCTTACTACAGGAGCACAGATACGCAGTATTTT | CASKSYYRSTDTQYF
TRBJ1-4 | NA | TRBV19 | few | TGTGCCAGTAGTATTGGGGGCGAAAAACTGTTTTTT | CASSIGGEKLFF
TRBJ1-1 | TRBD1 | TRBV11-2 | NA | TGTGCCAGCAGCTCTATATTACAGGGGGCTTACCGTGAAGCTTTCTTT | CASSSILQGAYREAFF
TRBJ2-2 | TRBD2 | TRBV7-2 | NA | TGTGCCAGCAGCTTAATGAGCGGGAGGGCTGGCGGGGAGCTGTTTTTT | CASSLMSGRAGGELFF
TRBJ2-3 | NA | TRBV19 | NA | TGTGCCAGTAAGCAGGGGGGCCACACAGATACGCAGTATTTT | CASKQGGHTDTQYF
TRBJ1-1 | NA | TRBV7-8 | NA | TGTGCCAGCAGCTTAGCAGGTGGAGGGACGCGCGCTTTCTTT | CASSLAGGGTRAFF
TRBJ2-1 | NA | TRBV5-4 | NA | TGTGCCAGCAGCCTTGCAGGGTTTGGGAATGAGCAGTTCTTC | CASSLAGFGNEQFF